This T cell receptor beta chain was sequenced for a study of CD8+CD57+ T cells in acquired aplastic anemia (dated by TCRdb to 2016 to 2019). Turning to the overall study: On average, sorted CD4+ and CD8+ cells yielded 3 to 4 ug of extracted DNA, with a range of about 0.17 to 27.4 ug. CD8+CD57+ expansion was defined as a frequency above the mean frequency observed in healthy subjects. Overall study results and their limits: CD8+ Simpson's diversity did not differ significantly between patients and healthy controls (P=0.060). Although some 28 CD8+ CDR3 sequences were shared by patients and controls, these sequences appeared highly expressed in patients and within the immunodominant clones of patients.

Flow cytometry had shown CD8+CD57+ cell expansion in the patients selected for sequencing. Severe acquired aplastic anemia was diagnosed in all patients according to International Study of Aplastic Anemia and Agranulocytosis and Camitta criteria. No therapy had been received by the patients at the time of blood sampling. The study deep-sequenced TCR repertoires of sorted CD4+ and CD8+ blood T cells from severe aplastic anemia patients and healthy subjects. In the USA, patient enrollment took place under clinicaltrials.gov protocols 00001620, 01623167, 00001397, 00071045, 00081523 and 00961064. Ficoll-Paque density gradient centrifugation was used to isolate peripheral blood mononuclear cells. Before DNA extraction, CD4+ and CD8+ T cells were sorted with FACS or magnetic beads. Concerning this clonotype itself: Its binding antigen is unknown. Base-call qualities are not available, and no considerably larger clone is one nucleotide away.

Genomic DNA was used as template for profiling of TCR beta VDJ combinations and CDR3 sequences. An Illumina HiSeq 2000 was the platform used for TCR repertoire sequencing. The authors' analysis ran thus. TRBV/TRBJ rearrangement plots, CDR3 size and DJ length profiles, and Simpson's diversity index were used to assess repertoires. The most abundant DNA sequence in the deep sequencing data was taken as the immunodominant clone. CDR3 amino acid sequences were screened for sharing across subjects and compared with published repertoires and the VDJdb database. Using fastp trimming at Q25 and MiXCR clonotype assembly, TCRdb reanalyzed the public sequencing data and kept in-frame beta chains. Identical CDR3 protein sequences are pooled into one entry, listed with their most common genes and DNA. What appears here as the V and J calls and clone size reflects TCRdb's work, not the paper's. The sample yields fewer than 250,000 distinct CDR3 sequences; around half were counted once. Approximately 8% of the sample is held by the ten biggest clonotypes.

Based on the germline V gene (reference sequence), the CDR1 and CDR2 sequences are DFQATT and SNEGSKA. Here V drops 0 bases and J drops 3 bases, and the junction holds 11 bases not matched to any gene. Measured from the cysteine to the phenylalanine, the CDR3 is 18 residues long. CDR3 DNA is the only sequence kept; it has 54 bases, read in frame from the first base. The sequencing input was sorted CD4+, CD8+, or CD8+CD57+ T cells (not recorded which) from PBMCs. The rearrangement joined TRBV20-1 to TRBJ2-7, with 13 middle bases fitting TRBD2. This clonotype was obtained from a human donor with aplastic anemia. The nucleotide sequence reads as follows: TGCAGTGCTAGAGACCCCTCGACTAGCGGGAGGAGTCGCTACGAGCAGTACTTC. This gives the protein CSARDPSTSGRSRYEQYF.